The 22 T cell receptor beta chains presented below share a single source sample, sequenced in a study of PD-1 blockade in mismatch repair-deficient tumors. The repertoire was sequenced with immunoSEQ multiplex PCR; TCRdb's copy has only in-frame clones and lacks some. Of about 110,000 clones in the sample, roughly 80% were seen once. Specimen: peripheral blood, collected about 60 weeks after starting pembrolizumab. All receptors derive from an adult with mismatch repair-deficient cancer.

The chain combines TRBV7-8 with TRBJ2-3; D gene uncertain. CDR1 SGHVS and CDR2 FQNEAQ come from the germline V gene. Trimming left V 5 bases short and J 7 bases short, with 19 bases between. The CDR3 is made up of 15 amino acids. The CDR3 spells CASSPRAAGTNTQYF. CDR3 bases: TGTGCCAGCAGCCCTCGAGCCGCCGGCACTAATACGCAGTATTTT.

The chain combines TRBV7-9 with TRBJ1-5; tentative D call: TRBD1 (6 bases). Trimming removed 6 bases from V and 6 bases from J, with 12 bases in between. This CDR3 has 13 residues. Germline V gives CDR1 SEHNR, CDR2 FQNEAQ (reference sequence). The CDR3 DNA is TGTGCCAGCAGTCTACAGGGTTCTCAGCCCCAGCATTTT. Its protein is CASSLQGSQPQHF.

The genes are TRBV6-5 and TRBJ2-3; the D is unclear. Trimming removed 0 bases from V and 2 bases from J, with 6 bases in between. The length of the CDR3 is 14 residues. Germline V gene data show CDR1 as MNHEY and CDR2 as SVGAGI. DNA for the CDR3: TGTGCCAGCAGTTACTCCTATGTCACAGATACGCAGTATTTT. Its protein is CASSYSYVTDTQYF.

This rearrangement joins TRBV5-1 to TRBJ2-1; D gene ambiguous. V dropped 0 bases and J dropped 5 bases, with 9 bases sitting between them. Germline-derived CDR1 and CDR2 are SGHRS and YFSETQ. The CDR3 runs 14 residues. The CDR3 nucleotides read TGCGCCAGCAGCTTGGGGCTCACCAACAATGAGCAGTTCTTC. Its protein is CASSLGLTNNEQFF.

The V gene is TRBV7-2, the J gene TRBJ1-5; D is uncertain. Looked up from germline, CDR1 is SGHTA and CDR2 is FQGNSA. Trimming removed 3 bases at V and 4 bases at J, with 4 bases between. This CDR3 spans 12 amino acids. The CDR3: CASSLSNQPQHF. In nucleotides, the CDR3 is TGTGCCAGCAGCTTGAGTAATCAGCCCCAGCATTTT.

V and J are TRBV29-1 and TRBJ2-3; D assignment may be TRBD1 or TRBD2 (5 bases each). The V end was cut by 4 bases, the J end by 0 bases, with 11 bases between. Per the germline V gene, CDR1 is SQVTM and CDR2 is ANQGSEA. CDR3 size: 14 residues. CDR3 nucleotides: TGCAGCGTTGGTCGAGGGGATAGCACAGATACGCAGTATTTT. Amino acids: CSVGRGDSTDTQYF.

A few counts support this clone. The genes are TRBV4-2 and TRBJ2-1; no reliable D call. This CDR3 contains 17 residues. Germline V lookup: CDR1 LGHNA, CDR2 YNFKEQ. V was pared by 0 bases and J by 5 bases, with 17 bases between. This CDR3 is CASSQESSSKYDNEQFF. CDR3 nucleotides: TGTGCCAGCAGCCAAGAATCTTCGTCCAAATACGACAATGAGCAGTTCTTC.

The CDR3 sequence is CASSQVKGAYEQYF. Written as DNA, the CDR3 is TGTGCCAGCAGCCAAGTTAAGGGGGCCTACGAGCAGTACTTC. This chain uses TRBV4-2 with TRBJ2-7; the D gene is possibly TRBD1 (6 bases). The CDR3 is 14 residues long. The V gene's germline CDR1 is LGHNA and CDR2 YNFKEQ. V shed 1 base and J shed 2 bases, with 9 bases lying between them.

The chain has TRBV23-1 and TRBJ2-1, with 7 bases that match TRBD1. TRBV23-1 has ORF status, its function being uncertain. With V trimmed by 3 bases and J by 5 bases, 7 bases remained unmatched. CDR3 length: 15 amino acids. DNA for the CDR3: TGCGCCAGCAGTCAGGGACAGACGCTAAACAATGAGCAGTTCTTC. Translation gives CASSQGQTLNNEQFF.

This chain joins TRBV7-9 and TRBJ2-5; 7 bases match TRBD2. V lost 1 base and J lost 2; bases outside the gene matches: 4. Germline assignment: CDR1 SEHNR and CDR2 FQNEAQ (reference sequence). The CDR3 has 15 residues. The CDR3 coding sequence is TGTGCCAGCAGCTTAGGCGCTAGCGGACAAGAGACCCAGTACTTC. Translated, it gives CASSLGASGQETQYF.

This clone has a handful of counts. The V call is TRBV30, the J call TRBJ1-1; D remains ambiguous. This CDR3 has 13 residues. The V end was cut by 8 bases, the J end by 0 bases, with 13 bases between. CDR1 and CDR2 (germline): GTSNPN, SVGIG (reference sequence). CDR3 region: CAGDLGMNTEAFF. DNA for the CDR3: TGTGCCGGTGACCTGGGCATGAACACTGAAGCTTTCTTT.

This clone was seen only a few times. This chain's CDR3 is CASSRPGAYGYTF. CDR3 nucleotide sequence: TGTGCCAGCAGTAGACCGGGGGCCTATGGCTACACCTTC. The chain joins TRBV6-5 to TRBJ1-2; tentative D call: TRBD1 (6 bases). In germline, CDR1 is MNHEY, CDR2 SVGAGI. This CDR3 spans 13 amino acids. Trimming took off 5 bases at V and 4 bases at J, with 11 bases between the two ends.

The V and J genes are TRBV7-3 and TRBJ1-2, with D perhaps matching TRBD1 (5 bases). The CDR3 is made up of 13 amino acids. Per germline, CDR1 SGHTA and CDR2 FQGTGA. With 5 bases removed from V and 5 bases from J, the gap between germline ends came to 12 bases. CDR3 region: CASSADRGYGYTF. CDR3 coding DNA: TGTGCCAGCAGCGCCGACAGAGGGTATGGCTACACCTTC. The full variable domain, rest sourced from reference TRBV7-3 and TRBJ1-2, is GAGVSQTPSNKVTEKGKYVELRCDPISGHTALYWYRQSLGQGPEFLIYFQGTGAADDSGLPNDRFFAVRPEGSVSTLKIQRTERGDSAVYLCASSADRGYGYTFGSGTRLTVV.

As to this clone: One end of the junction varies from germline; a read error may be responsible. The chain is built from TRBV7-3 and TRBJ2-7; maybe TRBD1 (5 bases). CDR1 is SGHTA, CDR2 FQGTGA, per germline. CDR3 length: 12 residues. The CDR3 DNA sequence: TGTGCTAGCAGCCGCAGGGTCCACGAGCAGTACTTC. Amino acid sequence: CASSRRVHEQYF. The full variable domain, rest sourced from reference TRBV7-3 and TRBJ2-7, is GAGVSQTPSNKVTEKGKYVELRCDPISGHTALYWYRQSLGQGPEFLIYFQGTGAADDSGLPNDRFFAVRPEGSVSTLKIQRTERGDSAVYLCASSRRVHEQYFGPGTRLTVT.

This chain joins TRBV28 and TRBJ2-7; 11 bases align to TRBD1. J was trimmed by 5 bases and V by 5 bases; bases with no gene match: 5. CDR3 length equals 14 residues. The germline V gene has CDR1 MDHEN and CDR2 SYDVKM. CDR3 region: CASSIRDRGDEQYF. CDR3 nucleotide sequence: TGTGCCAGCAGTATTCGGGACAGGGGGGACGAGCAGTACTTC.

This clone has a handful of counts. The J gene is TRBJ1-2, the V gene TRBV7-2; D may be TRBD1 (6 bases). Germline V gene data show CDR1 as SGHTA and CDR2 as FQGNSA. This CDR3 contains 14 residues. V lost 0 bases to trimming and J lost 4 bases, with 9 bases between them. The CDR3 reads CASSLARGSYGYTF. CDR3 in DNA: TGTGCCAGCAGCTTAGCGAGGGGGTCCTATGGCTACACCTTC.

The chain employs TRBV10-1 and TRBJ2-3; 8 positions agree with TRBD1. Germline V gene sequence: CDR1 WNHNN, CDR2 SYGVQD (reference sequence). CDR3 size: 14 residues. V lost 2 bases to trimming and J lost 3 bases; unmatched junction nucleotides: 1. The CDR3 loop is CASSETGGTDTQYF. The CDR3, as DNA: TGCGCCAGCAGTGAGACAGGGGGTACAGATACGCAGTATTTT.

V gene TRBV9 combines with J gene TRBJ1-3; 7 nucleotides align to TRBD1. The germline V gene has CDR1 SGDLS and CDR2 YYNGEE. The V segment lost 4 bases and the J segment 0 bases; nucleotides outside the gene matches: 7. The CDR3 is 16 residues long. CDR3 coding DNA: TGTGCCAGCAGCCCTAACAGGGACAGCTCTGGAAACACCATATATTTT. It translates to CASSPNRDSSGNTIYF.

The V call is TRBV18, the J call TRBJ2-1; D gene ambiguous. Looked up from germline, CDR1 is KGHSH and CDR2 is LQKENI. Trimming removed 4 bases from V and 7 bases from J, with 14 bases in between. This CDR3 is 14 amino acids long. The CDR3 is CASSRGETLNEQFF. CDR3 DNA sequence: TGTGCCAGCTCACGCGGAGAGACGTTGAATGAGCAGTTCTTC.

This clone showed up just once. The rearrangement links TRBV5-1 to TRBJ2-5; D gene uncertain. V dropped 5 bases and J dropped 2 bases, with 19 bases sitting between them. Looked up from germline, CDR1 is SGHRS and CDR2 is YFSETQ. The CDR3 has 16 amino acids. The DNA of the CDR3 is TGCGCCAGCAGACAAGGACCTCGAACCAATCAAGAGACCCAGTACTTC. Translating it yields CASRQGPRTNQETQYF.

The V call is TRBV30, the J call TRBJ1-2; perhaps TRBD1 as D (5 bases). Per germline, CDR1 GTSNPN and CDR2 SVGIG (reference sequence). CDR3 size: 13 residues. The V gene lost 5 bases and the J gene lost 7 bases, with 17 bases spanning the gap. Here the CDR3 reads CAWEDTPGGGYTF. The CDR3 nucleotides read TGTGCCTGGGAGGACACACCCGGGGGTGGCTACACCTTC.

This sequence joins TRBV7-6 and TRBJ1-1; 8 bases line up with TRBD1. V trimming: 5 bases; J trimming: 0 bases; junction bases outside the gene matches: 5. Germline CDR1 reads SGHVS; CDR2 reads FNYEAQ. This CDR3 region has 15 residues. Written as DNA, the CDR3 is TGTGCCAGCAGCCCGCAGGGGGCGTTGAACACTGAAGCTTTCTTT. Translated: CASSPQGALNTEAFF.